The present entry profiles one T cell receptor beta chain with its context. These data belong to a study of blood T cell repertoires in COVID-19. In the study overall: There were acute and convalescent COVID-19 samples, and they came from the United States, Italy and Spain.

The CDR3 covers 14 residues. Germline V gene sequence: CDR1 SQVTM, CDR2 ANQGSEA. Losses at the gene ends were 4 bases for V and 10 bases for J; bases not matched to a gene: 8. Libraries were prepared by immunoSEQ multiplex PCR; TCRdb keeps only in-frame clonotypes and omits some of them. Counted here are 450,000 or so clones, 89% occurring once; the ten biggest clones make up over 0.7%. The receptor was isolated from a man aged 18 to 29 with COVID-19, enrolled during active disease. V gene TRBV29-1 combines with J gene TRBJ2-1, with TRBD2 matching over 12 bases. The material sequenced was peripheral blood. The CDR3 protein is CSVGLAGVSREQFF. As DNA, the CDR3 is TGCAGCGTTGGACTAGCGGGAGTTTCTCGGGAGCAGTTCTTC.